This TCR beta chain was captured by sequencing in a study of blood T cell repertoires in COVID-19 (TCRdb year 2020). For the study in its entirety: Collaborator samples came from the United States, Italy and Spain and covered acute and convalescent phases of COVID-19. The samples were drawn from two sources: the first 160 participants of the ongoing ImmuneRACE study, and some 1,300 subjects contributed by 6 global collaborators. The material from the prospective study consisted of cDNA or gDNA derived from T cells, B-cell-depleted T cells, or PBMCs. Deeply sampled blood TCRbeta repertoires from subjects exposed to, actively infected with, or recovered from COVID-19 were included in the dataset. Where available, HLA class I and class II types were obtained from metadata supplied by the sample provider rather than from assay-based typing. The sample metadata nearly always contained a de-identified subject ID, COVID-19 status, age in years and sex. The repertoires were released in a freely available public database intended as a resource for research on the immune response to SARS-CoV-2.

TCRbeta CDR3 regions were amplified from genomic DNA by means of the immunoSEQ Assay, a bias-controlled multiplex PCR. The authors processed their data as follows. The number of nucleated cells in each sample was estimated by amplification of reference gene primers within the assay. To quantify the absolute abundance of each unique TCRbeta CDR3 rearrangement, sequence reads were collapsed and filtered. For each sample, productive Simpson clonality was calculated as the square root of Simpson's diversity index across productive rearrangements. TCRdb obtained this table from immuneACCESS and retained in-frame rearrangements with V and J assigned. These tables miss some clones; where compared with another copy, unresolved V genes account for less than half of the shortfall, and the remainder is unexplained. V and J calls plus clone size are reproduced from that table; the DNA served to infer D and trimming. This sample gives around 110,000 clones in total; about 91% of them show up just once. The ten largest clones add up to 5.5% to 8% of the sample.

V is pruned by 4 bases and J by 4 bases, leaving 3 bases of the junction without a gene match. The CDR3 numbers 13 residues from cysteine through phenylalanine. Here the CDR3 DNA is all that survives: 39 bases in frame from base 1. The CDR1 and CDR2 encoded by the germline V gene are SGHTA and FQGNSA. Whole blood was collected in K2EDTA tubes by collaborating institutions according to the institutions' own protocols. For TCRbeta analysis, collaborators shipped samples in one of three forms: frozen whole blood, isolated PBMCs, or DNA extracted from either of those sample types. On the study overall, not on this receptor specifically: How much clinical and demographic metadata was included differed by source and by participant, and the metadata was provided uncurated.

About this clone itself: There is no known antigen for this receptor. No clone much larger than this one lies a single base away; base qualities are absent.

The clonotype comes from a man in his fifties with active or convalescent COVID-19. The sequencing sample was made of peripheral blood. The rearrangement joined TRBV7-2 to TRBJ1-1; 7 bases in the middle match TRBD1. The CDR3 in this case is CASSYPGGTEAFF. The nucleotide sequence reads TGTGCCAGCAGCTACCCAGGGGGCACTGAAGCTTTCTTT.